The 12 T cell receptor beta chains below come from one sample, sequenced in a study of response to subunit inactivated influenza vaccine. TCRdb re-called the RT-PCR reads through MiXCR, storing one row per CDR3 protein. Of around 710,000 distinct CDR3 sequences in the sample, approximately 13% were seen once. The sample in question was PBMCs from blood, obtained around two weeks before vaccination. The receptor source for this set is a man aged 50 to 60 who received an inactivated influenza vaccine.

This clonotype has a handful of counts. This chain connects TRBV9 to TRBJ2-3; 9 bases line up with TRBD2. V shed 0 bases, J shed 2 bases, and the junction held 1 base outside the gene matches. The CDR3 extends over 15 amino acids. Germline CDR1 SGDLS, CDR2 YYNGEE. The CDR3 loop is CASSVASGVTDTQYF. For the CDR3, the DNA is TGTGCCAGCAGCGTAGCTAGCGGGGTCACAGATACGCAGTATTTT.

The gene calls are TRBV20-1 and TRBJ2-5; TRBD1 is a possible D gene (6 bases). V lost 0 bases, J lost 0 bases, and 20 bases lay in between. Germline CDR1 is DFQATT and CDR2 is SNEGSKA (reference sequence). This CDR3 region has 18 residues. CDR3 amino acids: CSARDLTGGGYYQETQYF. The CDR3 bases are TGCAGTGCTAGAGATTTAACTGGTGGGGGCTACTACCAAGAGACCCAGTACTTC.

In this sample, this clonotype turned up once. The chain combines TRBV5-5 with TRBJ2-5; 14 nucleotides line up with TRBD2. After removal of 2 bases from V and 5 bases from J, the junction contained 5 bases not matched to a gene. Germline CDR1 and CDR2: SGHKS and YYEKEE (reference sequence). The CDR3 covers 16 residues. The CDR3 loop reads CASSLGTSGGSETQYF. CDR3 nucleotides: TGTGCCAGCAGCTTAGGGACTAGCGGGGGTTCGGAGACCCAGTACTTC. Based on the CDR3 plus reference TRBV5-5 and TRBJ2-5, the full variable domain is DAGVTQSPTHLIKTRGQQVTLRCSPISGHKSVSWYQQVLGQGPQFIFQYYEKEERGRGNFPDRFSARQFPNYSSELNVNALLLGDSALYLCASSLGTSGGSETQYFGPGTRLLVL.

This clonotype was seen only a few times. The chain recombines TRBV5-1 with TRBJ2-7, with TRBD1 matching 9 bases. The germline CDR1 and CDR2 sequences are SGHRS and YFSETQ. Unmatched junction bases numbered 8, after V lost 0 bases and J lost 4 bases. The CDR3 contains 16 residues. The chain's CDR3 is CASSLDAGQGSYEQYF. The CDR3 coding sequence is TGCGCCAGCAGCTTGGATGCCGGACAGGGGAGTTACGAGCAGTACTTC.

This rearrangement joins TRBV7-9 to TRBJ2-1; 8 bases match TRBD2. Germline V lookup: CDR1 SEHNR, CDR2 FQNEAQ (reference sequence). CDR3 length: 15 residues. The V segment lost 3 bases and the J segment 4 bases; nucleotides outside the gene matches: 5. As DNA, the CDR3 is TGTGCCAGCAGCTTGGGACTAGGAAGATACAATGAGCAGTTCTTC. Translated: CASSLGLGRYNEQFF.

The V gene is TRBV7-2, the J gene TRBJ2-4; TRBD2 agrees at 10 bases. Unmatched junction bases numbered 4, after V lost 0 bases and J lost 5 bases. Germline V CDR1 and CDR2: SGHTA, FQGNSA. There are 16 residues in the CDR3. The DNA for the CDR3 is TGTGCCAGCAGCTTAGCACAGCGGGGGGGACAAAACATTCAGTACTTC. As protein: CASSLAQRGGQNIQYF.

This chain joins TRBV3-1 and TRBJ2-7, with TRBD1 as a possible D gene (6 bases). Between the trimmed V and J ends, which lost 2 bases and 5 bases, there was a span of 16 bases. Germline V gene sequence: CDR1 LGHDT, CDR2 YNNKEL (reference sequence). The CDR3 length is 15 residues. The CDR3 sequence is CASSQSTGYSHEQYF. CDR3 nucleotide sequence: TGTGCCAGCAGCCAATCCACAGGGTATTCCCACGAGCAGTACTTC.

This clonotype has a count of ten or more. An end of the junction does not agree with germline; a read error may underlie this. This chain joins TRBV4-1 and TRBJ2-1; 7 bases map to TRBD1. The CDR3 totals 15 residues. In germline, CDR1 is MGHRA, CDR2 YSYEKL. Here the CDR3 DNA reads TGCGCCAGCAGCAAAGACAGGGTTTTCTACAATGAGCAGTTCTTC. Its protein is CASSKDRVFYNEQFF.

The V call is TRBV5-1, the J call TRBJ2-4, with 7 bases matching TRBD2. The CDR3 sequence is 14 residues long. Unmatched junction bases numbered 8, after V lost 4 bases and J lost 7 bases. CDR1 is SGHRS, CDR2 YFSETQ, per germline. CDR3 nucleotide sequence: TGCGCCAGCAGCGGGTCTAGCGGAAGTAACATTCAGTACTTC. Translation gives CASSGSSGSNIQYF.

A few counts support this clonotype. It is unclear where the CDR3 begins or ends on the DNA, so no DNA is shown, and the CDR3 is as TCRdb lists it. The gene calls are TRBV12-3 or TRBV12-4 and TRBJ2-7. The CDR3 totals 14 residues, both ends included. The CDR3: CASSFAPAVYEQYF.

This clonotype was picked up a small number of times. The chain recombines TRBV27 with TRBJ1-5; D remains ambiguous. Germline values: CDR1 MNHEY, CDR2 SMNVEV (reference sequence). The CDR3 spans 14 residues. Trimming stripped 5 bases from V and 0 bases from J, with 8 bases between. This CDR3 is CASSTSYSNQPQHF. The CDR3 coding sequence is TGTGCCAGCAGTACAAGCTATAGCAATCAGCCCCAGCATTTT.

The CDR3 DNA reads as TGTGCCAGAGAGGAGCGGAGCTCCTACAATGAGCAGTTCTTC. It specifies CAREERSSYNEQFF. V and J are TRBV2 and TRBJ2-1; TRBD2 is a possible D gene (5 bases). The germline V and J ends were trimmed by 9 bases and 0 bases, with 12 bases remaining between them. The CDR3 consists of 14 residues. Germline V gene data show CDR1 as SNHLY and CDR2 as FYNNEI.